Listed below are T cell receptor beta chains from one sample, sequenced in a study of blood T cell repertoires in COVID-19. Measured with immunoSEQ multiplex PCR; TCRdb has only the in-frame clones, and not every one. This sample has under 300,000 clones; about nine tenths occur once, and the top ten carry around 15%. What was sequenced was PBMCs or T cells enriched from blood (not recorded which). The receptors shown here come from a man younger than 30 who had recovered from COVID-19. The CDR3 runs from the conserved cysteine through the conserved F or W. A D gene is named only where the DNA matches it firmly. Rows may omit the clone size; those that give it use once, few, many or a size class.

d_gene	abundance	v_gene	j_gene	CDR3nt	CDR3aa
.	.	TRBV15	TRBJ1-5	TGTGCCACCAGCCGGGGACATAGCAATCAGCCCCAGCATTTT	CATSRGHSNQPQHF
TRBD1	.	TRBV5-1	TRBJ1-1	TGCGCCAGCACCCGATTACCGGGACAGGGGGCGAACACTGAAGCTTTCTTT	CASTRLPGQGANTEAFF
TRBD1	.	TRBV4-1	TRBJ1-6	TGCGCCAGCAGCCCAGGGACAGGGGGAGATTCACCCCTCCACTTT	CASSPGTGGDSPLHF
.	.	TRBV5-1	TRBJ2-5	TGCGCCAGCAGCCCCCTTGCCACACCACAAGAGACCCAGTACTTC	CASSPLATPQETQYF
TRBD2	.	TRBV6-5	TRBJ2-4	TGTGCCAGCAGCAGCGGGACTAGCGGAAACATTCAGTACTTC	CASSSGTSGNIQYF
TRBD2	once	TRBV4-1	TRBJ2-5	TGCGCCAGCAGTCGGGAGGGAGAGACCCAGTACTTC	CASSREGETQYF
.	.	TRBV28	TRBJ2-7	TGTGCCAGCAGGAGCGGAGGCTCCTACGAGCAGTACTTC	CASRSGGSYEQYF
.	.	TRBV2	TRBJ2-5	TGTGCCAGCCAAGGGGGGGGTCAAGAGACCCAGTACTTC	CASQGGGQETQYF
TRBD1	.	TRBV6-5	TRBJ2-1	TGTGCCAGCAGTTCTGGGACAGGGGTGCAGTTCTTC	CASSSGTGVQFF
.	.	TRBV19	TRBJ2-2	TGTGCCAGTAGTTCCGTAGGGGAGCTGTTTTTT	CASSSVGELFF
TRBD1	.	TRBV19	TRBJ1-2	TGTGCCAGTAGTGAGAGACAGGGGAACTATGGCTACACCTTC	CASSERQGNYGYTF
TRBD1	.	TRBV5-1	TRBJ2-7	TGCGCCAGCAGCTTCGGGACAGGGGGTAGCTTGAACGAGCAGTACTTC	CASSFGTGGSLNEQYF
TRBD1	many	TRBV30	TRBJ2-7	TGTGCCTGGAGGGACAGGGGGCACTCCTACGAGCAGTACTTC	CAWRDRGHSYEQYF
.	.	TRBV2	TRBJ2-3	TGTGCCAGCATTGGCAGGGGCACAGATACGCAGTATTTT	CASIGRGTDTQYF
.	.	TRBV5-1	TRBJ2-7	TGCGCCAGCAGCTTGTACAGCCCGAGCTCCTACGAGCAGTACTTC	CASSLYSPSSYEQYF
.	.	TRBV28	TRBJ1-3	TGTGCCAGCAGCCCAGTCACTGGAAACACCATATATTTT	CASSPVTGNTIYF
TRBD1	.	TRBV30	TRBJ2-2	TGTGCCTGGAGGGCCCGACAGGGGTCCCGGGAGCTGTTTTTT	CAWRARQGSRELFF
TRBD2	.	TRBV3-1/TRBV3-2	TRBJ2-3	TGTGCCAGCACTTTGGGACTAGCGGGAGGGACAGATACGCAGTATTTT	CASTLGLAGGTDTQYF
.	.	TRBV19	TRBJ1-5	TGTGCCAGTAGTATGGGAGGGGACACCAATCAGCCCCAGCATTTT	CASSMGGDTNQPQHF
.	once	TRBV9	TRBJ2-7	TGTGCCAGCAGCGGGGCAGACTACGAGCAGTACTTC	CASSGADYEQYF
.	.	TRBV7-9	TRBJ1-2	TGTGCCAGCAGCTTAGCGTTTGCAGGGGCCTTCGGCTACACCTTC	CASSLAFAGAFGYTF
TRBD1	.	TRBV2	TRBJ1-2	TGTGCCAGCAGTGAACGGACAGGGGGCGACTACACCTTC	CASSERTGGDYTF
TRBD1	.	TRBV15	TRBJ2-1	TGTGCCACCAGCTCTCTAAGAACAGGGGGCTACTCCTACAATGAGCAGTTCTTC	CATSSLRTGGYSYNEQFF
.	.	TRBV7-8	TRBJ1-2	TGTGCCAGCAGCTTAGCCAACAGGGTTGGCTACACCTTC	CASSLANRVGYTF
.	.	TRBV10-3	TRBJ1-3	TGTGCCGTCATGACCGGGGACAACTCTGGAAACACCATATATTTT	CAVMTGDNSGNTIYF
TRBD1	.	TRBV6-5	TRBJ1-6	TGTGCCAGCAGAATCGGACAGGGGGACTCACCCCTCCACTTT	CASRIGQGDSPLHF